The 13 T cell receptor beta chains listed next were all sequenced from one sample in a study of human T cells and chemical hapten exposure (dated by TCRdb to 2020 to 2023). The meaning of the sample's time point label: patch test 3, about 24 weeks after DPC sensitization. The sample's treatment or condition, from its label and the paper: therapeutic diphenylcyclopropenone sensitization with weekly scalp DPC. Library preparation employed RACE. TCRdb names NextSeq 500 as the instrument used. The public sequencing data were trimmed at Q25 with fastp and processed into clonotypes with MiXCR by TCRdb, which kept only in-frame beta chains. Records with the same CDR3 protein are collapsed into one entry carrying the most frequent genes and DNA. The sample table records about 200,000 distinct CDR3 sequences; around 25% of these occur just once. Roughly 2.4% of the sample is held by the ten biggest clonotypes.

This specimen was whole blood, taken in connection with sensitization to the hapten diphenylcyclopropenone (DPC). The receptors derive from a woman aged 40 to 50 with alopecia areata. Some clones in this sample may be carry-over from other donors' samples.

J is TRBJ2-7 and V is TRBV6-5; 8 nucleotides agree with TRBD1. Germline V gene sequence: CDR1 MNHEY, CDR2 SVGAGI. This CDR3 region has 12 residues. The V and J ends lost 6 bases and 3 bases, in that order; junction bases with no gene match: 1. The CDR3 DNA sequence: TGTGCCAGCAGCACAGGGGGCTACGAGCAGTACTTC. It specifies CASSTGGYEQYF.

This clonotype turned up a few times. This chain joins TRBV11-2 and TRBJ2-5; 16 bases are shared with TRBD2. The V gene's germline CDR1 is SGHAT and CDR2 FQNNGV. V gave up 4 bases and J gave up 4 bases; unmatched junction bases: 3. CDR3 size: 16 residues. The CDR3 loop reads CASSWGTSGRGETQYF. CDR3 nucleotide sequence: TGTGCCAGCAGCTGGGGGACTAGCGGGAGGGGAGAGACCCAGTACTTC.

The chain combines TRBV5-1 with TRBJ1-1; 9 nucleotides line up with TRBD1. V was clipped by 4 bases and J by 2 bases; unmatched bases: 12. This CDR3 region has 17 residues. CDR1 SGHRS and CDR2 YFSETQ come from the germline V gene. The CDR3 here is CASSHVPGQGINTEAFF. The CDR3 nucleotides are TGCGCCAGCAGCCACGTCCCGGGACAGGGTATTAACACTGAAGCTTTCTTT. The full variable domain, with the rest looked up from reference TRBV5-1 and TRBJ1-1, is KAGVTQTPRYLIKTRGQQVTLSCSPISGHRSVSWYQQTPGQGLQFLFEYFSETQRNKGNFPGRFSGRQFSNSRSEMNVSTLELGDSALYLCASSHVPGQGINTEAFFGQGTRLTVV.

This clonotype was counted at least ten times. V usage is TRBV9 and J usage is TRBJ2-2, with D possibly being TRBD1 or TRBD2 (5 bases each). Germline assignment: CDR1 SGDLS and CDR2 YYNGEE. V lost 2 bases and J lost 5, with 13 bases in between. The CDR3 length is 15 residues. Here the CDR3 DNA reads TGTGCCAGCAGCGTGGGACCATCAGCAACCGGGGAGCTGTTTTTT. It specifies CASSVGPSATGELFF.

Many counts were recorded for this clonotype. CDR3 sequence: CASSAGRGLASYNEQFF. As DNA, the CDR3 is TGTGCCAGCAGCGCAGGAAGGGGACTAGCGTCCTACAATGAGCAGTTCTTC. The chain uses TRBV9 and TRBJ2-1, with 10 bases aligning to TRBD2. V lost 3 bases, J lost 1 base, and 7 bases stayed unmatched. The CDR3 runs to 17 residues. Germline V CDR1 and CDR2: SGDLS, YYNGEE.

This chain uses TRBV12-3 or TRBV12-4 with TRBJ2-2; the D is unclear. Deletions cut 8 bases from V and 1 base from J, with 5 bases between. This CDR3 is 12 amino acids long. CDR3 nucleotides: TGTGCCAGCGTAGTGAACACCGGGGAGCTGTTTTTT. This gives the protein CASVVNTGELFF.

This clonotype occurred many times. The genes are TRBV6-1 and TRBJ2-5; 10 nucleotides line up with TRBD2. Germline CDR1 and CDR2: MNHNS and SASEGT. The ends lost 6 bases at V and 5 bases at J; junction bases unmatched: 9. This CDR3 has 15 amino acids. The CDR3 loop reads CASSGLAGAQETQYF. CDR3 DNA sequence: TGTGCCAGCAGCGGGCTAGCGGGAGCCCAGGAGACCCAGTACTTC.

This clonotype was counted between two and nine times. The rearrangement links TRBV9 to TRBJ2-1, with D perhaps TRBD2 (6 bases). There are 15 residues in the CDR3. The V and J ends lost 0 bases and 4 bases respectively, with 11 bases between them. Germline V gives CDR1 SGDLS, CDR2 YYNGEE. The CDR3 loop is CASSVGSGGYNEQFF. Written as DNA, the CDR3 is TGTGCCAGCAGCGTAGGGAGTGGGGGGTACAATGAGCAGTTCTTC.

This clonotype has just a few counts. V is TRBV10-3 and J is TRBJ1-1; maybe TRBD1 (5 bases). CDR1 is ENHRY, CDR2 SYGVKD, per germline. With 3 bases removed from V and 0 bases from J, the gap between germline ends came to 14 bases. The CDR3 covers 16 residues. The CDR3 nucleotides read TGTGCCATCAGTGACCTTTACAGGCCACTGAACACTGAAGCTTTCTTT. As protein: CAISDLYRPLNTEAFF.

This clonotype occurred many times. CDR3 nucleotide sequence: TGTGCCAGCAGCTCAAGTGGGGGCCTCTACAATGAGCAGTTCTTC. Amino acids: CASSSSGGLYNEQFF. This chain links TRBV6-5 with TRBJ2-1; D is possibly TRBD1 (6 bases). The CDR3 runs 15 residues. Germline V gives CDR1 MNHEY, CDR2 SVGAGI. Trimming took 6 bases from V and 3 from J, leaving 15 bases between them.

This chain uses TRBV30 with TRBJ2-7; no reliable D call. V shed 2 bases and J shed 3 bases, with 14 bases lying between them. The CDR3 spans 14 residues. Germline V lookup: CDR1 GTSNPN, CDR2 SVGIG (reference sequence). The CDR3 loop reads CAWSPRFFIYEQYF. In nucleotides, the CDR3 is TGTGCCTGGAGTCCGAGGTTTTTTATCTACGAGCAGTACTTC.

This clonotype was detected only a few times. The CDR3 coding sequence is TGTGCCAGCAGTTATCAGGGGTCGGAGGAGACCCAGTACTTC. It codes for CASSYQGSEETQYF. The chain is built from TRBV7-2 and TRBJ2-5, with D perhaps TRBD1 (6 bases). The germline V gene has CDR1 SGHTA and CDR2 FQGNSA. The CDR3 has 14 residues. V was trimmed by 6 bases and J by 5 bases, leaving 16 bases between them. The full variable domain, in which reference TRBV7-2 and TRBJ2-5 provide the parts outside the CDR3, is GAGVSQSPSNKVTEKGKDVELRCDPISGHTALYWYRQSLGQGLEFLIYFQGNSAPDKSGLPSDRFSAERTGGSVSTLTIQRTQQEDSAVYLCASSYQGSEETQYFGPGTRLLVL.

The chain employs TRBV29-1 and TRBJ1-4; no clear D. Trimming took off 4 bases at V and 7 bases at J, with 7 bases between the two ends. The CDR3 extends over 11 amino acids. Germline values: CDR1 SQVTM, CDR2 ANQGSEA. The CDR3 region has the DNA TGCAGCGTTGGAGGGAGTGAAAAACTGTTTTTT. Its protein is CSVGGSEKLFF.